This TCR beta chain was documented in a study of identical twins (dated by TCRdb to between 2015 and 2016). In the study overall: To test whether fetal clonotypes persist, the study used deep sequencing on TCR alpha and beta repertoires from monozygotic twins, unrelated adults of various ages, and cord blood. To rule out contamination, the twin experiments were replicated at different times with different library preparation protocols. General study outcomes and caveats: Because the same donors could not be followed over many years, conclusions were based on cross-sectional statistical analysis. In monozygotic twins, recombination models systematically underestimated out-of-frame TCR alpha sharing, but the models matched the sharing seen between unrelated individuals. Fewer insertions were carried by abundant cord blood beta clonotypes; a weaker similar trend was observed in young adult naive repertoires, while no such trend was observed in memory repertoires. Out-of-frame TCR alpha sequences shared between twins showed an excess of low generation-probability sequences compared with coincidental sharing between unrelated individuals. In beta out-of-frame sequences, excess twin sharing was weaker, because having fewer shared sequences lowered the signal-to-noise ratio. Invariant T cells such as MAIT and iNKT could partly confound zero-insertion analyses, although diverse VJ usage argued against such confounding for most clonotypes.

The library was generated by 5' RACE. The instrument given in TCRdb is Illumina HiSeq 2000. Template switching added a universal primer binding site, and the final cDNA carried a unique molecular identifier that allowed TCR cDNA molecules to be counted accurately. Specific primers in the conserved constant-segment region were used to synthesize first-strand cDNA for TCR alpha and beta chains. To control for contamination, every cDNA library carried two barcodes: a SMART-Mk sample barcode plus Illumina barcodes. TruSeq adapter sequences, together with Illumina sample barcodes, were added in two successive PCR steps. Sequencing of the TCR alpha and beta cDNA libraries was done on the Illumina HiSeq platform using custom primers. The original methods were these. Raw reads were processed with MiGEC to extract unique molecular identifiers, and MiXCR was used to determine CDR3 positions. For each individual, recombination models were inferred using an EM algorithm with the repgenHMM and IGoR tools. The analysis of shared clonotypes was done with the tcR package in R, with sharing normalized by the product of cloneset sizes. To study raw recombination free of thymic and clonal selection effects, out-of-frame nonproductive sequences were analyzed. In-frame beta chains were kept once TCRdb had trimmed the public reads at Q25 with fastp and called clones with MiXCR. Each CDR3 protein gets just one entry, which takes the most common genes and DNA from the rows behind it. The V and J calls and clone size are TCRdb's, not the authors'. In all, the sample holds about 720,000 distinct CDR3 sequences, and less than 10% of those were seen once. Approximately 0.94% of the sample lies in the top ten.

The CDR3 covers 16 residues, taking in both the cysteine and the phenylalanine. Only CDR3 DNA is held: 48 bases, read in frame from base 1. Trimming at the junction amounts to 2 bases on V and 0 bases on J, and the germline ends lie 11 bases apart. All donors were healthy Caucasians. The twin cohort comprised three pairs of female monozygotic twins, all aged roughly 18 to 30 years. The RNA used for TCR libraries was isolated from peripheral blood mononuclear cells. There are many counts of this clonotype. The clone's antigen remains unknown. Per-nucleotide qualities are absent, and no much larger clonotype sits a single base away. The data also belong to a second study, concerning yellow fever vaccine responses in identical twins. As described in the second report: According to the authors, the vaccine-induced T cell response in identical twins seemed to be partly convergent and partly specific to each individual. In identical twins, the study followed T cell clones that responded to the vaccine with precision.

The V gene is TRBV12-3 or TRBV12-4 and the J gene is TRBJ1-5, with the identity of the D gene unclear. The clonotype was recovered from a woman aged 18-30 years in good health. Sequenced: PBMCs. Here the CDR3 is given as CASSLSGPPSNQPQHF. The DNA reads TGTGCCAGCAGTTTATCAGGCCCGCCTAGCAATCAGCCCCAGCATTTT.